The present entry profiles one T cell receptor beta chain with its context. Using immunoSEQ multiplex PCR, the repertoire was profiled, and TCRdb retains in-frame clones only, with some absent. The sample shows roughly 250,000 clones, around 87% of them seen only once. This entry belongs to a study of blood T cell repertoires in COVID-19. The specimen sequenced was PBMCs or T cells enriched from blood (not recorded which). This receptor was taken from a woman aged 50 to 65 who had recovered from COVID-19.

The DNA for the CDR3 is TGTGCCAGCAGCCCCGATTTGGGGGCCCAGTACAATGAGCAGTTCTTC. It translates to CASSPDLGAQYNEQFF. This chain uses TRBV7-3 with TRBJ2-1, with D possibly being TRBD1 (6 bases). V lost 5 bases and J lost 4, with 18 bases in between. Per germline, CDR1 SGHTA and CDR2 FQGTGA. The CDR3 runs 16 residues.